Presented here are 10 T cell receptor beta chains from one specimen sequenced in a study of shared clonotypes between healthy human individuals. Assay: immunoSEQ multiplex PCR; the TCRdb copy retains only in-frame clones and omits some. The data contain some 790,000 clones, approximately 77% of them singletons. The sequenced sample was memory CD4+ T cells sorted from blood. The subset: CD45RA-negative fraction. These receptors were collected from a young woman in good health.

The gene calls are TRBV13 and TRBJ2-1; 7 bases fit TRBD1. Trimming cost V 5 bases and J 7 bases; bases outside gene matches: 8. The CDR3 has 14 amino acids. Per germline, CDR1 PRHDT and CDR2 FYEKMQ (reference sequence). CDR3 region: CASSPSGTENEQFF. CDR3 bases: TGTGCCAGCAGCCCCTCCGGGACAGAGAATGAGCAGTTCTTC.

This clone has more than one count but fewer than ten. J is TRBJ2-1 and V is TRBV9, with a tentative D call TRBD2 (5 bases). Germline V gene data show CDR1 as SGDLS and CDR2 as YYNGEE. This CDR3 is built from 12 residues. The CDR3 nucleotides read TGTAGCCGGGGTTCGACCTACAATGAGCAGTTCTTC. Translated: CSRGSTYNEQFF.

This sequence joins TRBV19 and TRBJ1-5, with TRBD1 as a possible D gene (5 bases). Germline lookup yields CDR1 LNHDA and CDR2 SQIVND (reference sequence). Trimming removed 8 bases from V and 5 bases from J, with 10 bases in between. This CDR3 spans 12 amino acids. The CDR3 region has the DNA TGTGCCAGTCAGACAGCTTATCAGCCCCAGCATTTT. It encodes CASQTAYQPQHF.

This chain uses TRBV7-8 with TRBJ2-5; perhaps TRBD2 as D (6 bases). The CDR3 runs to 13 residues. Per the germline V gene, CDR1 is SGHVS and CDR2 is FQNEAQ. Deletions cut 5 bases from V and 4 bases from J, with 11 bases between. The CDR3 DNA is TGTGCCAGCAGCCGGGAGCTAGGAGAGACCCAGTACTTC. Translating it yields CASSRELGETQYF.

V is TRBV10-3 and J is TRBJ2-1; D is undetermined. The CDR3 consists of 14 residues. V lost 0 bases, J lost 10 bases, and 13 bases lay in between. Germline CDR1 reads ENHRY; CDR2 reads SYGVKD. CDR3 region: CAISESPQLPEQFF. The CDR3 DNA is TGTGCCATCAGTGAGTCACCCCAACTCCCAGAGCAGTTCTTC.

The chain uses TRBV5-1 and TRBJ1-4; D ambiguous. Germline V gene sequence: CDR1 SGHRS, CDR2 YFSETQ. The CDR3 has 12 amino acids. Trimming took off 9 bases at V and 2 bases at J, with 8 bases between the two ends. In nucleotides, the CDR3 is TGCGCCAATCTACTTACTAATGAAAAACTGTTTTTT. Its protein is CANLLTNEKLFF.

The chain couples TRBV27 to TRBJ2-1; 16 bases fit TRBD2. The CDR3 runs to 18 residues. J lost 9 bases, V lost 7 bases, and 15 bases had no gene match. Germline CDR1 is MNHEY and CDR2 is SMNVEV (reference sequence). The CDR3 loop reads CASTSSGLAGGPRGEQFF. DNA for the CDR3: TGTGCCAGCACCTCCTCGGGACTAGCGGGAGGGCCGAGGGGTGAGCAGTTCTTC.

This rearrangement joins TRBV18 to TRBJ2-2; 8 bases align to TRBD2. Unmatched junction bases numbered 7, after V lost 1 base and J lost 6 bases. The germline gives CDR1 KGHSH, CDR2 LQKENI. The CDR3 is made up of 16 amino acids. The CDR3 sequence: CASSPQAELAAGELFF. In DNA, the CDR3 is TGTGCCAGCTCACCACAGGCGGAACTAGCGGCCGGGGAGCTGTTTTTT. The full variable domain, completed using reference TRBV18 and TRBJ2-2, is NAGVMQNPRHLVRRRGQEARLRCSPMKGHSHVYWYRQLPEEGLKFMVYLQKENIIDESGMPKERFSAEFPKEGPSILRIQQVVRGDSAAYFCASSPQAELAAGELFFGEGSRLTVL.

The gene calls are TRBV7-2 and TRBJ2-7, with 10 bases matching TRBD1. V shed 2 bases, J shed 9 bases, and the junction held 13 bases outside the gene matches. In germline, CDR1 is SGHTA, CDR2 FQGNSA. The CDR3 is made up of 16 amino acids. The CDR3 nucleotides are TGTGCCAGCAGCTTATTCTCCGATGGACAGGGGGGAGGGCAGTACTTC. Protein product: CASSLFSDGQGGGQYF. The whole variable domain, filled in from reference TRBV7-2 and TRBJ2-7, reads GAGVSQSPSNKVTEKGKDVELRCDPISGHTALYWYRQSLGQGLEFLIYFQGNSAPDKSGLPSDRFSAERTGGSVSTLTIQRTQQEDSAVYLCASSLFSDGQGGGQYFGPGTRLTVT.

Comments on this clone: Distinct nucleotide sequences in the sample also encode this CDR3. This chain uses TRBV7-9 with TRBJ1-4, with D perhaps matching TRBD1 (5 bases). Trimming pared 0 bases from V and 6 bases from J, leaving 8 bases between. CDR1 and CDR2 from the germline V gene are SEHNR and FQNEAQ (reference sequence). The CDR3 loop spans 14 amino acids. The CDR3 loop reads CASSLAGVYEKLFF. The DNA of the CDR3 is TGTGCCAGCAGCTTAGCGGGGGTTTATGAAAAACTGTTTTTT.